This T cell receptor beta chain was documented in a study of blood T cell repertoires in COVID-19. Sequenced by immunoSEQ multiplex PCR; TCRdb stores in-frame clones only, minus some. The sample lists around 100,000 clones, about four fifths occurring once. The CDR3 spans 14 residues. V lost 6 bases, J lost 5 bases, and 16 bases lay in between. The germline V gene has CDR1 MNHEY and CDR2 SVGAGI. The sample consisted of peripheral blood. The TCR sequence derives from a human donor in a cohort sampled during active COVID-19. The rearrangement uses TRBV6-5 and TRBJ1-1, with D unresolved. CDR3 region: CASRQYTGSTEAFF. CDR3 bases: TGTGCCAGCAGACAATATACGGGGAGTACTGAAGCTTTCTTT.